Listed here are 2 T cell receptor beta chains from one sample, sequenced in a study of vaccination and CD4 T cells after COVID-19. What these receptors recognize is not known. Treatment described: roughly 10-day PBMC culture with coronavirus spike peptide pools or control peptides (ViraFEST assay). CD4+ T cells that had been cultured provided DNA sequenced with the Oncomine TCR Beta short-read assay. From the PCR reads, TCRdb called clonotypes with MiXCR, one entry per CDR3 protein. The repertoire includes approximately 13,000 distinct CDR3 sequences, nearly 80% of them detected once, and roughly 30% sits in the top ten. Input material: CD4+ T cells from blood, cultured in vitro. The receptors originated from a human donor who had recovered from COVID-19.

This chain joins TRBV6-1 and TRBJ1-5; D ambiguous. This CDR3 is 13 amino acids long. CDR1 and CDR2 (germline): MNHNS, SASEGT. Deletions cut 6 bases from V and 8 bases from J, with 14 bases between. The DNA for the CDR3 is TGTGCCAGCAGCCAGGACCGCCGCAAGCCCCAGCATTTT. Translated, it gives CASSQDRRKPQHF.

By sample share, this clonotype is large. The chain couples TRBV30 to TRBJ1-5; maybe TRBD1 (5 bases). The germline V and J ends were trimmed by 1 base and 7 bases, with 11 bases remaining between them. In germline, CDR1 is GTSNPN, CDR2 SVGIG (reference sequence). The CDR3 has 13 residues. The CDR3 reads CAWSARSGQPQHF. In nucleotides, the CDR3 is TGTGCCTGGAGTGCCCGATCAGGGCAGCCCCAGCATTTT.